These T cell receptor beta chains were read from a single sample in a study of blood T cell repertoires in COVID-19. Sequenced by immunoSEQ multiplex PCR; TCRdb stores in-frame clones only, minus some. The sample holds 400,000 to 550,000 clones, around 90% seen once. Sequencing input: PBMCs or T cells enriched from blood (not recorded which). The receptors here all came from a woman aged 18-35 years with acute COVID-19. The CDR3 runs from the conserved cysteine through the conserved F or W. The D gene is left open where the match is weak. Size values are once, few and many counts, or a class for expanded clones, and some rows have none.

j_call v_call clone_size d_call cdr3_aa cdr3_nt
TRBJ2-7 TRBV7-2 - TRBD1 CASSQGADFYEQYF TGTGCCAGCAGCCAGGGGGCCGACTTCTACGAGCAGTACTTC
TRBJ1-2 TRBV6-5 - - CASSLQDYGYTF TGTGCCAGCAGTCTACAGGACTACGGCTACACCTTC
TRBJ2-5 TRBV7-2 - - CASSFRESYQETQYF TGTGCCAGCAGCTTCAGGGAATCTTACCAAGAGACCCAGTACTTC
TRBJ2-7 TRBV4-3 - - CASSLALSSYEQYF TGCGCCAGCAGCCTAGCCCTAAGCTCCTACGAGCAGTACTTC
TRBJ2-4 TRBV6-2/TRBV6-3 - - CASSLISDSNIQYF TGTGCCAGCAGTCTTATCTCGGACTCTAACATTCAGTACTTC
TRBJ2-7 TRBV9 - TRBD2 CASSGLADGRGEQYF TGTGCCAGCAGCGGCCTAGCGGACGGGAGGGGAGAGCAGTACTTC
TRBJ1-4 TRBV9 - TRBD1 CASSVGQVSPLTNEKLFF TGTGCCAGCAGCGTTGGACAGGTATCCCCTTTAACTAATGAAAAACTGTTTTTT
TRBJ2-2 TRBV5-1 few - CASSLGPASNTGELFF TGCGCCAGCAGCTTGGGGCCTGCTTCGAACACCGGGGAGCTGTTTTTT
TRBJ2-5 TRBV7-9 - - CASSSREETQYF TGTGCCAGCAGCTCGAGAGAAGAGACCCAGTACTTC
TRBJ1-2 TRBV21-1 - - CASSIYGTAGGYTF TGTGCCAGCAGCATCTACGGGACAGCCGGCGGCTACACCTTC
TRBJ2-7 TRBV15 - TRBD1 CATSRGDRERDEQYF TGTGCCACCAGCAGAGGTGACAGGGAACGGGACGAGCAGTACTTC
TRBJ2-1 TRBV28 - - CASSYQGGPPNEQFF TGTGCCAGCAGTTACCAGGGGGGCCCACCCAATGAGCAGTTCTTC
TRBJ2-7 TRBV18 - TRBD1 CASSPVETGLYYEQYF TGTGCCAGCTCACCAGTTGAGACAGGGCTCTACTACGAGCAGTACTTC
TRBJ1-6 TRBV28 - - CASSFQGAGNNSPLHF TGTGCCAGCAGTTTCCAAGGGGCAGGGAACAATTCACCCCTCCACTTT
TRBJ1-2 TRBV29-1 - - CSVHWESRPKSYTF TGCAGCGTCCATTGGGAGTCCCGACCGAAAAGCTACACCTTC
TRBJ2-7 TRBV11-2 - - CASSPQGSYEQYF TGTGCCAGCAGCCCCCAGGGGTCCTACGAGCAGTACTTC
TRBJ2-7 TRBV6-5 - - CASSRSGVPEQYF TGTGCCAGCAGTCGCTCGGGTGTCCCCGAGCAGTACTTC
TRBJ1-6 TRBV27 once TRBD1 CASSPRQGYNSPLHF TGTGCCAGCAGCCCAAGACAGGGCTATAATTCACCCCTCCACTTT
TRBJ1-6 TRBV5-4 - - CASSLGPTDNSPLHF TGTGCCAGCAGCTTGGGACCGACTGATAATTCACCCCTCCACTTT
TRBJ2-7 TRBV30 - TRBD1 CAWSVGTGGSYEQYF TGTGCCTGGAGTGTTGGGACAGGGGGCTCCTACGAGCAGTACTTC
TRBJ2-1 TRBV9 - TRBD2 CASSVAILASGGSSSYNEQFF TGTGCCAGCAGCGTAGCTATCTTGGCTAGCGGGGGGTCGAGCTCCTACAATGAGCAGTTCTTC
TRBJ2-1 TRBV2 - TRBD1 CASSVQGQGFNNEQFF TGTGCCAGCAGTGTGCAGGGACAGGGTTTTAACAATGAGCAGTTCTTC
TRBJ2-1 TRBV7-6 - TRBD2 CASSLAAGGYNEQFF TGTGCCAGCAGCTTAGCAGCGGGAGGTTACAATGAGCAGTTCTTC
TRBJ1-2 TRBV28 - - CASSGNYGYTF TGTGCCAGCAGCGGTAACTATGGCTACACCTTC
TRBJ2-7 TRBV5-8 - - CASSLSLAGLNF TGTGCCAGCAGCTTGTCACTGGCAGGGTTAAACTTC
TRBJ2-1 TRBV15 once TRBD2 CATSSELAGDQFF TGTGCCACCAGCAGCGAACTAGCGGGAGATCAGTTCTTC
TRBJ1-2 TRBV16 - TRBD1 CASSQVAGGNYGYTF TGTGCCAGCAGCCAAGTGGCAGGGGGGAACTATGGCTACACCTTC
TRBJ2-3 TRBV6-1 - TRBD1 CASSEVGRGSTDTQYF TGTGCCAGCAGTGAGGTTGGCAGGGGGAGCACAGATACGCAGTATTTT
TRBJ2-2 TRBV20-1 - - CSASLAGNTGELFF TGCAGTGCTAGTCTAGCAGGGAACACCGGGGAGCTGTTTTTT
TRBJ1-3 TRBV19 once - CASSTGIVAVGNTIYF TGTGCCAGTAGTACGGGGATAGTGGCGGTTGGAAACACCATATATTTT
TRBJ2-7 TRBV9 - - CASSVEGVTEQYF TGTGCCAGCAGCGTAGAGGGGGTTACGGAGCAGTACTTC
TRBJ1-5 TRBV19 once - CASSARDILHF TGTGCCAGTAGTGCCCGGGATATTCTCCATTTT
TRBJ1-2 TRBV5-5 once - CASSWGQGLGYGYTF TGTGCCAGCAGCTGGGGGCAGGGGTTAGGCTATGGCTACACCTTC
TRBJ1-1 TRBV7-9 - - CASSPTAAEAFF TGTGCCAGCAGCCCCACAGCAGCAGAAGCTTTCTTT
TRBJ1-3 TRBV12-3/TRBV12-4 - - CASSSLGNTIYF TGTGCCAGCAGCTCACTCGGAAACACCATATATTTT
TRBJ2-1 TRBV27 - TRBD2 CASSFLRASGRAYSYNEQFF TGTGCCAGCAGTTTCCTGAGGGCTAGCGGGAGGGCCTACTCCTACAATGAGCAGTTCTTC
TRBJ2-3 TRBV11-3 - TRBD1 CASSLGRRDRSTDTQYF TGTGCCAGCAGCTTAGGGCGTCGGGACAGAAGCACAGATACGCAGTATTTT
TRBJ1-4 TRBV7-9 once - CASTPDRRTLNEKLFF TGTGCCAGCACCCCAGACAGGCGAACACTTAATGAAAAACTGTTTTTT
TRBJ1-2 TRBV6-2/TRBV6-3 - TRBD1 CASSEQGVYGYTF TGTGCCAGCAGCGAGCAGGGGGTCTATGGCTACACCTTC
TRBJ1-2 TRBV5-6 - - CASSTARFPGFYGYTF TGTGCCAGCAGCACCGCGCGTTTCCCTGGTTTTTATGGCTACACCTTC
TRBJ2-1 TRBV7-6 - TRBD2 CASSPSGSGNEQFF TGTGCCAGCAGCCCTAGCGGGAGTGGCAATGAGCAGTTCTTC
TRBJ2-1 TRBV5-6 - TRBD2 CASSTGTSGYNEQFF TGTGCCAGCAGCACCGGGACTAGCGGCTACAATGAGCAGTTCTTC
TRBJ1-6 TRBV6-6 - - CASSYGGEIGNSPLHF TGTGCCAGCAGTTACGGGGGCGAGATCGGCAATTCACCCCTCCACTTT
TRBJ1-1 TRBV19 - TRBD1 CASSIDPGQGNTEAFF TGTGCCAGTAGTATAGATCCGGGACAGGGAAACACTGAAGCTTTCTTT
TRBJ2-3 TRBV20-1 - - CSARDGDTQYF TGCAGTGCTAGAGACGGAGATACGCAGTATTTT
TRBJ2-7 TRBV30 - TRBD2 CAWRMTSGSYEQYF TGTGCCTGGAGAATGACTAGCGGGAGCTACGAGCAGTACTTC
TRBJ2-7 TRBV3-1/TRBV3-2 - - CASSQVMISEQYF TGTGCCAGCAGCCAAGTCATGATTAGCGAGCAGTACTTC
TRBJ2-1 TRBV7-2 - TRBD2 CASSSTPGLAGYEQFF TGTGCCAGCAGCTCTACTCCAGGACTAGCGGGTTATGAGCAGTTCTTC
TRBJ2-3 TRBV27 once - CASKSSPDTQYF TGTGCCAGCAAAAGCTCGCCAGATACGCAGTATTTT
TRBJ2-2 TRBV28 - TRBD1 CASSNTGGLTGELFF TGTGCCAGCAGCAATACAGGGGGCCTAACCGGGGAGCTGTTTTTT
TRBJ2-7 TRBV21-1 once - CASSKEASGSSYEQYF TGTGCCAGCAGCAAAGAGGCTAGCGGGTCCTCCTACGAGCAGTACTTC
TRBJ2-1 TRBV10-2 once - CASSEYPTRGYNEQFF TGCGCCAGCAGTGAGTATCCTACAAGGGGGTACAATGAGCAGTTCTTC
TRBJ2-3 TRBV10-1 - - CASSAPSPADTQYF TGCGCCAGCAGTGCCCCTAGCCCCGCAGATACGCAGTATTTT
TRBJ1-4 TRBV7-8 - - CASSVTGRGNEKLFF TGTGCCAGCAGCGTAACAGGGAGGGGTAATGAAAAACTGTTTTTT
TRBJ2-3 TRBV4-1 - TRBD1 CASSQARQGTDTQYF TGCGCCAGCAGCCAAGCAAGACAGGGTACAGATACGCAGTATTTT
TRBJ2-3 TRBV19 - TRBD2 CASSRRTSGISTDTQYF TGTGCCAGTAGTAGAAGGACTAGCGGGATATCCACAGATACGCAGTATTTT
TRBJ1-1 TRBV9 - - CASSSSGTLATEAFF TGTGCCAGCAGCTCCTCCGGGACTTTAGCGACTGAAGCTTTCTTT
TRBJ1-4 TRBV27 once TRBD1 CASSDPGQGVSGEKLFF TGTGCCAGCAGTGATCCGGGACAGGGGGTTTCCGGTGAAAAACTGTTTTTT
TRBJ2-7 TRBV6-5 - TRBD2 CASSNGGKGTYEQYF TGTGCCAGCAGCAACGGGGGGAAAGGCACCTACGAGCAGTACTTC
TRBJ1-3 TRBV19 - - CASSIGQPSGNTIYF TGTGCCAGTAGTATTGGACAGCCCTCTGGAAACACCATATATTTT